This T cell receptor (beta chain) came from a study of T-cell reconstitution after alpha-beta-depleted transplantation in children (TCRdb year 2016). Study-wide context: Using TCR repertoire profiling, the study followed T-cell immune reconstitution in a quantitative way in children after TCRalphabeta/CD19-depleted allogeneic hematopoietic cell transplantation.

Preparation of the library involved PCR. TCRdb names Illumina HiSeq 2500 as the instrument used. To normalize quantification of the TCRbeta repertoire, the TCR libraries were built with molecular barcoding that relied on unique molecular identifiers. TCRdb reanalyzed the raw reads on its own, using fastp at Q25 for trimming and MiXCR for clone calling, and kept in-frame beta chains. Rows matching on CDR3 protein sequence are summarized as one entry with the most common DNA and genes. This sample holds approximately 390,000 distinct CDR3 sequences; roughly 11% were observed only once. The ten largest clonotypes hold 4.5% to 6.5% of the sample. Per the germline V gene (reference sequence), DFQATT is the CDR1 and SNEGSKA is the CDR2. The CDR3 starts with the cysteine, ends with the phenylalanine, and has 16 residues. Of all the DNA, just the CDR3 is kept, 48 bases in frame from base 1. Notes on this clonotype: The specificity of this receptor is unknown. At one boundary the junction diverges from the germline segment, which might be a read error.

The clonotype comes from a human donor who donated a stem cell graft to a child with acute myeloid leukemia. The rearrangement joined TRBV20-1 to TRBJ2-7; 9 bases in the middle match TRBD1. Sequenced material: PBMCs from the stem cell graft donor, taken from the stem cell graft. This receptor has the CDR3 CCARGDRVGIYYEQYF. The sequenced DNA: TGCTGTGCTAGAGGGGACAGGGTGGGGATATATTACGAGCAGTACTTC.